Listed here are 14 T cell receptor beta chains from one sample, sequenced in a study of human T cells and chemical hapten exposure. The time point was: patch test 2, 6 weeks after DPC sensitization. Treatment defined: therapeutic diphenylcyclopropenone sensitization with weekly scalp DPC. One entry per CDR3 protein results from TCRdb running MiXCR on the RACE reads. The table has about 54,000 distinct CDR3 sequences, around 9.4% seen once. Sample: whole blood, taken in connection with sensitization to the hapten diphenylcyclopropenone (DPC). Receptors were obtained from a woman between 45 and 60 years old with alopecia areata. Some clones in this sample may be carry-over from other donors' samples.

The CDR3 reads CSAKPAGQGYGYTF. The CDR3 DNA sequence: TGCAGTGCCAAGCCCGCCGGACAGGGGTATGGCTACACCTTC. The chain uses TRBV20-1 and TRBJ1-2, with TRBD1 identical over 9 bases. The germline V gene encodes CDR1 DFQATT and CDR2 SNEGSKA (reference sequence). The V segment lost 6 bases and the J segment 5 bases; nucleotides outside the gene matches: 10. The CDR3 spans 14 residues.

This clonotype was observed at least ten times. The CDR3 coding sequence is TGTGCCAGCAGCTTACGCGGGAGGCCTGACAATGAGCAGTTCTTC. This sequence encodes CASSLRGRPDNEQFF. The rearrangement uses TRBV7-8 and TRBJ2-1; 8 positions match TRBD2. V shed 2 bases, J shed 5 bases, and the junction held 5 bases outside the gene matches. This CDR3 is built from 15 residues. The germline CDR1 and CDR2 sequences are SGHVS and FQNEAQ.

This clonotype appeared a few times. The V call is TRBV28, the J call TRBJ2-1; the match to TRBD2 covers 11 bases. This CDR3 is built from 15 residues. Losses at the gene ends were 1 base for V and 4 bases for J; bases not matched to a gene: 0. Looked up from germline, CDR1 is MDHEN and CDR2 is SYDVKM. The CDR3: CASSLLAGGYNEQFF. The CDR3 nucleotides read TGTGCCAGCAGTTTATTAGCGGGAGGGTACAATGAGCAGTTCTTC.

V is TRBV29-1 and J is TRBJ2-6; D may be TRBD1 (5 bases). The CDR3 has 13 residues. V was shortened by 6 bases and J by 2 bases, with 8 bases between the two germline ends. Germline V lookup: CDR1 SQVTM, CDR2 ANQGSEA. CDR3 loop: CSVRATGANVLTF. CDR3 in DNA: TGCAGCGTCAGGGCAACTGGGGCCAACGTCCTGACTTTC. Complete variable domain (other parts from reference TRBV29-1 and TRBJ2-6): SAVISQKPSRDICQRGTSLTIQCQVDSQVTMMFWYRQQPGQSLTLIATANQGSEATYESGFVIDKFPISRPNLTFSTLTVSNMSPEDSSIYLCSVRATGANVLTFGAGSRLTVL.

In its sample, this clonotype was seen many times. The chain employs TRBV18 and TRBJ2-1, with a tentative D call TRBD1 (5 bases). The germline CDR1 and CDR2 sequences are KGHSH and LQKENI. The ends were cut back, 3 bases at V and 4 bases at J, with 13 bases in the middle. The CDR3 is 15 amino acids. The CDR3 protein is CASSPFPDRYNEQFF. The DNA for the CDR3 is TGTGCCAGCTCACCCTTTCCCGACAGATACAATGAGCAGTTCTTC.

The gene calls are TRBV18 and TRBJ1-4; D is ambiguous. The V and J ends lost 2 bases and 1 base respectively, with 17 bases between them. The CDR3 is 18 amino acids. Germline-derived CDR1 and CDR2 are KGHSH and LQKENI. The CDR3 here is CASSPKMVSGGTNEKLFF. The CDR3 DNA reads TGTGCCAGCTCACCAAAGATGGTGTCGGGTGGAACTAATGAAAAACTGTTTTTT.

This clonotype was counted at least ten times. The CDR3 sequence is CASSLARTGGQPQHF. The DNA for the CDR3 is TGTGCCAGCAGCTTAGCGCGGACGGGGGGTCAGCCCCAGCATTTT. V gene TRBV7-2 combines with J gene TRBJ1-5; TRBD1 is a possible D gene (5 bases). This CDR3 is built from 15 residues. Germline V gene sequence: CDR1 SGHTA, CDR2 FQGNSA. Trimming pared 0 bases from V and 6 bases from J, leaving 12 bases between. Using reference TRBV7-2 and TRBJ1-5 for the parts outside the CDR3, the full variable domain is GAGVSQSPSNKVTEKGKDVELRCDPISGHTALYWYRQSLGQGLEFLIYFQGNSAPDKSGLPSDRFSAERTGGSVSTLTIQRTQQEDSAVYLCASSLARTGGQPQHFGDGTRLSIL.

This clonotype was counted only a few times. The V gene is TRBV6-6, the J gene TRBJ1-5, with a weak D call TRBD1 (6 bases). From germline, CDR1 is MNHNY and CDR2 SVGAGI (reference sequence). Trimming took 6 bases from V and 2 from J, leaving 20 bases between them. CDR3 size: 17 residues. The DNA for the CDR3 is TGTGCCAGCAGCCACACCTCCACAGGGATCGGCAATCAGCCCCAGCATTTT. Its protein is CASSHTSTGIGNQPQHF.

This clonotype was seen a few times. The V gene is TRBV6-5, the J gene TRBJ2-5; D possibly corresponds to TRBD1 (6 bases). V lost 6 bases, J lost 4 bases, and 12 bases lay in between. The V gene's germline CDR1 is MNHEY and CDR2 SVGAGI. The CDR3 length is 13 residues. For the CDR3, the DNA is TGTGCCAGCAGCCCCACAGGGCGAGAGACCCAGTACTTC. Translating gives CASSPTGRETQYF.

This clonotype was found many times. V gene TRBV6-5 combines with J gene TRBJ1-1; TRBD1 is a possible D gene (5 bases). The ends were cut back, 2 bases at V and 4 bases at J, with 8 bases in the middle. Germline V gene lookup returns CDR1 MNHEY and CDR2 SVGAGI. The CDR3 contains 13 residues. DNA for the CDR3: TGTGCCAGCAGTTACAGGGGTGTCACTGAAGCTTTCTTT. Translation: CASSYRGVTEAFF.

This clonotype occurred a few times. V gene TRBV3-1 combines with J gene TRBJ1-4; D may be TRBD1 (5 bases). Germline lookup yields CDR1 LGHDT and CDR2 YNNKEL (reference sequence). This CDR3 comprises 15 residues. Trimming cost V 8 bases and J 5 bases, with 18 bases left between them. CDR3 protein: CASGRPTAKNEKLFF. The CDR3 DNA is TGTGCCAGCGGAAGACCGACAGCCAAGAATGAAAAACTGTTTTTT.

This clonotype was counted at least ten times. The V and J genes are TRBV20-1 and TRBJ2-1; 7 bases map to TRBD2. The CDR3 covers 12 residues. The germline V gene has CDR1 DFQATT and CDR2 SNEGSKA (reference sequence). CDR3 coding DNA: TGCAGCACTAGCGTGGCGGGCAATGAGCAGTTCTTC. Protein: CSTSVAGNEQFF.

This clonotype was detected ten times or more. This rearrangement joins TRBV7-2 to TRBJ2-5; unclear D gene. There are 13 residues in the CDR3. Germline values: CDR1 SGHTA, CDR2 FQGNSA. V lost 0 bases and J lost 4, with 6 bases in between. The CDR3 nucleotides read TGTGCCAGCAGCTTAGCTGGCGGAGAGACCCAGTACTTC. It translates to CASSLAGGETQYF.

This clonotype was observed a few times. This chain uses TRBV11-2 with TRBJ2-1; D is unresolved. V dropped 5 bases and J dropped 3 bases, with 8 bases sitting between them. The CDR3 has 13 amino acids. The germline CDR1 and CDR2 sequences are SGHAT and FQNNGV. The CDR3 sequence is CASSLGRYNEQFF. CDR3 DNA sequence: TGTGCCAGCAGCCTAGGGCGCTACAATGAGCAGTTCTTC. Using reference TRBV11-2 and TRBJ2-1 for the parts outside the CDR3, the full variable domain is EAGVAQSPRYKIIEKRQSVAFWCNPISGHATLYWYQQILGQGPKLLIQFQNNGVVDDSQLPKDRFSAERLKGVDSTLKIQPAKLEDSAVYLCASSLGRYNEQFFGPGTRLTVL.